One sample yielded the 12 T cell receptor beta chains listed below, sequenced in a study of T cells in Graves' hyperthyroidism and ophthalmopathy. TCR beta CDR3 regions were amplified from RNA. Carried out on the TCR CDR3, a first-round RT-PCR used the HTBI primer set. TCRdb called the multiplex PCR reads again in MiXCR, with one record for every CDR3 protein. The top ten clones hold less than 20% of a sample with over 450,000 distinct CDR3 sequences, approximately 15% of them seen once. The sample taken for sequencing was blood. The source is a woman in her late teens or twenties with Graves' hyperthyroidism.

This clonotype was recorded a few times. The CDR3 region is CAISDLGNTGELFF. DNA of the CDR3: TGTGCCATCAGTGATTTAGGGAACACCGGGGAGCTGTTTTTT. The chain is built from TRBV10-3 and TRBJ2-2; no clear D gene. V gave up 3 bases and J gave up 1 base, with 6 bases separating them. The CDR3 is 14 residues long. Germline V gene sequence: CDR1 ENHRY, CDR2 SYGVKD.

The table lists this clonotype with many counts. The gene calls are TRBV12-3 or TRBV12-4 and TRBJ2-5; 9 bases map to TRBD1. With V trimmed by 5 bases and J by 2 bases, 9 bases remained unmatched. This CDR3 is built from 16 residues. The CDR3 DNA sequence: TGTGCCAGCAGTCCCTGGACAGGGGTGGGGCAAGAGACCCAGTACTTC. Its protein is CASSPWTGVGQETQYF.

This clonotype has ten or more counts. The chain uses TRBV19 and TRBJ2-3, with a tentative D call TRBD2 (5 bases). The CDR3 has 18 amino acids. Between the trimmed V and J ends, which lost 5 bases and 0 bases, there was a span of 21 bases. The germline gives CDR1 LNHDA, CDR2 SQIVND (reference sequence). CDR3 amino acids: CASSLSRILAPSTDTQYF. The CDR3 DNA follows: TGTGCCAGTAGTCTATCGAGAATCCTAGCCCCCAGCACAGATACGCAGTATTTT.

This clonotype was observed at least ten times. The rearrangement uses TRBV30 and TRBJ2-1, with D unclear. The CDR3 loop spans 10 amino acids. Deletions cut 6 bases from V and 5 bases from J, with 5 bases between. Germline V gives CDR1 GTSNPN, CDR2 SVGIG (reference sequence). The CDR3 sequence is CACLDNEQFF. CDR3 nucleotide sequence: TGTGCCTGCCTAGACAATGAGCAGTTCTTC.

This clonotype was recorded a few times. CDR3 sequence: CASSVEQGHGYTF. The CDR3 DNA reads TGTGCCAGCAGCGTAGAGCAGGGCCATGGCTACACCTTC. The chain is built from TRBV9 and TRBJ1-2, with TRBD1 as a possible D gene (5 bases). Looked up from germline, CDR1 is SGDLS and CDR2 is YYNGEE. The CDR3 loop spans 13 amino acids. Trimming cost V 0 bases and J 6 bases, with 9 bases left between them.

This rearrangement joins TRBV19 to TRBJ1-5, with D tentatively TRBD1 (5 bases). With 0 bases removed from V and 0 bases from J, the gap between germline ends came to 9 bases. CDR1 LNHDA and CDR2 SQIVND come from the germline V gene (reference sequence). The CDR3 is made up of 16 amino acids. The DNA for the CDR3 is TGTGCCAGTAGTATAGATAGAGGGGCTAGCAATCAGCCCCAGCATTTT. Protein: CASSIDRGASNQPQHF.

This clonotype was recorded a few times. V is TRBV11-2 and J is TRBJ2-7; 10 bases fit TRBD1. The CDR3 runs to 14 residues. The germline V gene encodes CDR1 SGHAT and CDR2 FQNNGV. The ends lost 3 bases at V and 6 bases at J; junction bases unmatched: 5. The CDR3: CASSFSGTGAEQYF. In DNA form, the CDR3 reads TGTGCCAGCAGCTTCTCCGGGACAGGGGCCGAGCAGTACTTC.

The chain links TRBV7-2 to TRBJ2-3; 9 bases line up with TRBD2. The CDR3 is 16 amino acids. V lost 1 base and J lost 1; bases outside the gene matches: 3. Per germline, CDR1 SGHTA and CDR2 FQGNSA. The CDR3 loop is CASSLGIAGGTDTQYF. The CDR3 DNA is TGTGCCAGCAGCTTAGGAATAGCGGGAGGCACAGATACGCAGTATTTT.

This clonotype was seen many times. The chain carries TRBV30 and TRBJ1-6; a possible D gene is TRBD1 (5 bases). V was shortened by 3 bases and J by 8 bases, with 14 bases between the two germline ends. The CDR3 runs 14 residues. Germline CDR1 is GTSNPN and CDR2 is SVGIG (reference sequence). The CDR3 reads CAWSGRWGHSPLHF. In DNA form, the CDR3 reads TGTGCCTGGAGCGGCCGGTGGGGACATTCACCCCTCCACTTT.

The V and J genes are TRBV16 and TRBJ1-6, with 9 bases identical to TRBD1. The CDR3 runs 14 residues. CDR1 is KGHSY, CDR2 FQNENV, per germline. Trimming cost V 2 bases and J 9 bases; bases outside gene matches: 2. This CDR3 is CASSQGTGSSPLHF. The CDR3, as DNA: TGTGCCAGCAGCCAAGGGACAGGGAGTTCACCCCTCCACTTT.

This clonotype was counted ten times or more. The CDR3 is CASSPGDSGYGYTF. In DNA, the CDR3 is TGTGCCAGCAGCCCAGGCGACTCAGGCTATGGCTACACCTTC. The chain combines TRBV3-1 with TRBJ1-2, with D hard to call. Germline loops: CDR1 LGHDT, CDR2 YNNKEL (reference sequence). V lost 4 bases and J 4 bases, leaving 13 bases between the germline ends. This CDR3 has 14 amino acids.

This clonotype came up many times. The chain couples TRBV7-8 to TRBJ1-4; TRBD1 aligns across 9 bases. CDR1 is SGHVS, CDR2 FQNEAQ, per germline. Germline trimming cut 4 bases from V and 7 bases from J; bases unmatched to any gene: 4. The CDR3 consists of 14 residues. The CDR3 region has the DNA TGTGCCAGCAGCTGGGACAGGGCCATTGAAAAACTGTTTTTT. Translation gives CASSWDRAIEKLFF.